The 26 T cell receptor beta chains reported below all come from one sample, sequenced in a study of T cells after yellow fever vaccination. In TCRdb, the 5' RACE reads were re-called with MiXCR into one record per CDR3 protein. The data contain about 220,000 distinct CDR3 sequences, 3% to 4% of them singletons. The sequenced sample was CD4+ T cells sorted from PBMCs, obtained 10 days after the yellow fever booster vaccination. The receptors originated from a man aged 18 to 30 who received the YFV17D yellow fever vaccine.

This clonotype showed up just a few times. The chain has TRBV20-1 and TRBJ2-1, with TRBD2 matching 7 bases. The CDR3 is 12 residues long. Germline V gene lookup returns CDR1 DFQATT and CDR2 SNEGSKA (reference sequence). The CDR3 spells CSRGESYNEQFF. CDR3 sequence (DNA): TGCAGCCGGGGGGAGTCCTACAATGAGCAGTTCTTC.

The rearrangement links TRBV2 to TRBJ1-1; possibly TRBD1 for D (5 bases). Trimming took 3 bases from V and 5 from J, leaving 13 bases between them. Germline V gene data show CDR1 as SNHLY and CDR2 as FYNNEI. The CDR3 covers 14 residues. The CDR3 DNA reads as TGTGCCAGCAGTGACTCAGGGCGGAAGACTGAAGCTTTCTTT. It codes for CASSDSGRKTEAFF.

The table lists this clonotype with a few counts. V gene TRBV7-3 combines with J gene TRBJ2-3, with 11 bases fitting TRBD2. CDR1 and CDR2 from the germline V gene are SGHTA and FQGTGA. The CDR3 is 18 residues long. V shed 1 base, J shed 0 bases, and the junction held 6 bases outside the gene matches. The CDR3 DNA reads TGTGCCAGCAGCTTAAGGGCTAGCGGGGGGCCTAGCACAGATACGCAGTATTTT. This encodes CASSLRASGGPSTDTQYF.

In this sample, this clonotype turned up many times. The chain joins TRBV10-3 to TRBJ2-1, with 9 bases aligning to TRBD1. V gave up 5 bases and J gave up 2 bases; unmatched junction bases: 4. This CDR3 spans 15 amino acids. CDR1 ENHRY and CDR2 SYGVKD come from the germline V gene. The CDR3 is CAISPGTGTYNEQFF. Written as DNA, the CDR3 is TGTGCCATCAGTCCCGGGACAGGGACCTACAATGAGCAGTTCTTC.

The chain couples TRBV10-3 to TRBJ2-2; 11 bases are shared with TRBD1. After removal of 10 bases from V and 3 bases from J, the junction contained 4 bases not matched to a gene. CDR3 length: 14 residues. Germline assignment: CDR1 ENHRY and CDR2 SYGVKD. The CDR3 loop is CATGQGVDTGELFF. The CDR3, as DNA: TGTGCCACGGGACAGGGGGTTGACACCGGGGAGCTGTTTTTT.

In its sample, this clonotype was seen a few times. The rearrangement uses TRBV5-6 and TRBJ2-1; possibly TRBD1 for D (5 bases). The CDR3 totals 12 residues. Trimming stripped 4 bases from V and 8 bases from J, with 10 bases between. The V gene's germline CDR1 is SGHDT and CDR2 YYEEEE. The CDR3 DNA reads TGTGCCAGCAGCAATTGGGGCTATGAGCAGTTCTTC. This gives the protein CASSNWGYEQFF.

This clonotype was recorded many times. The gene calls are TRBV7-9 and TRBJ1-3, with D maybe TRBD1 (6 bases). This CDR3 spans 12 amino acids. Germline CDR1 and CDR2: SEHNR and FQNEAQ (reference sequence). V was pared by 6 bases and J by 7 bases, with 10 bases between. CDR3 amino acids: CASSPGQNTIYF. CDR3 bases: TGTGCCAGCAGTCCCGGACAGAACACCATATATTTT.

Ten or more counts support this clonotype. The gene calls are TRBV12-3 or TRBV12-4 and TRBJ1-6, with D perhaps TRBD1 (6 bases). V was shortened by 1 base and J by 11 bases, with 12 bases between the two germline ends. The CDR3 has 14 amino acids. The CDR3 DNA sequence: TGTGCCAGCAGTTTAGAGGGGGAGCAAACACCCCTCCACTTT. Encoded protein: CASSLEGEQTPLHF.

This clonotype was picked up many times. The chain employs TRBV5-1 and TRBJ2-1; perhaps TRBD2 as D (5 bases). The CDR3 is 16 residues long. Germline V gene lookup returns CDR1 SGHRS and CDR2 YFSETQ. V lost 4 bases and J 0 bases, leaving 14 bases between the germline ends. The CDR3 loop reads CASSLGLASSYNEQFF. DNA of the CDR3: TGCGCCAGCAGCCTAGGACTCGCTAGCTCCTACAATGAGCAGTTCTTC.

In this sample, this clonotype turned up many times. The V gene is TRBV7-6, the J gene TRBJ2-1; D is unresolved. The length of the CDR3 is 19 residues. The ends were cut back, 2 bases at V and 0 bases at J, with 20 bases in the middle. CDR1 and CDR2 (germline): SGHVS, FNYEAQ. The CDR3 nucleotides read TGTGCCAGCAGCTTACTACCTCTGGCGGACCAAAGCTCCTACAATGAGCAGTTCTTC. It specifies CASSLLPLADQSSYNEQFF.

This clonotype was observed at least ten times. The rearrangement joins TRBV7-2 to TRBJ2-2; no clear D gene. V shed 7 bases and J shed 6 bases, with 15 bases lying between them. CDR1 and CDR2 from the germline V gene are SGHTA and FQGNSA. CDR3 size: 14 residues. The DNA for the CDR3 is TGTGCCAGCACCCCAAGCGCCAGGCCCGGGGAGCTGTTTTTT. It specifies CASTPSARPGELFF.

Many counts were recorded for this clonotype. V gene TRBV4-3 combines with J gene TRBJ1-6; D unclear. Trimming stripped 1 base from V and 4 bases from J, with 5 bases between. The CDR3 has 14 amino acids. Per germline, CDR1 LGHNA and CDR2 YSLEER. CDR3 nucleotides: TGCGCCAGCAGCCAAGCGGTTTATAATTCACCCCTCCACTTT. This codes for CASSQAVYNSPLHF.

This clonotype was picked up a small number of times. The chain employs TRBV7-2 and TRBJ1-1, with D possibly being TRBD1 (5 bases). This CDR3 has 13 residues. Germline assignment: CDR1 SGHTA and CDR2 FQGNSA. Trimming took off 3 bases at V and 7 bases at J, with 12 bases between the two ends. CDR3 protein: CASSFGPRGEAFF. DNA of the CDR3: TGTGCCAGCAGCTTTGGACCAAGGGGTGAAGCTTTCTTT.

This clonotype was seen only a few times. The V and J genes are TRBV12-3 or TRBV12-4 and TRBJ1-1; D perhaps matches TRBD1 (6 bases). V gave up 3 bases and J gave up 1 base, with 9 bases separating them. The CDR3 runs 14 residues. This CDR3 reads CASSLSRGNTEAFF. CDR3 nucleotides: TGTGCCAGCAGTTTGTCCAGGGGGAACACTGAAGCTTTCTTT.

This clonotype has just a few counts. V is TRBV29-1 and J is TRBJ2-7, with 11 nucleotides matching TRBD1. Germline V lookup: CDR1 SQVTM, CDR2 ANQGSEA. Losses at the gene ends were 6 bases for V and 2 bases for J; bases not matched to a gene: 6. The CDR3 covers 14 residues. DNA for the CDR3: TGCAGCGTAGCCGGACAGGGGGCAACCTACGAGCAGTACTTC. It yields the protein CSVAGQGATYEQYF.

The rearrangement joins TRBV7-6 to TRBJ1-1; D is ambiguous. The CDR3 sequence is 16 residues long. Germline loops: CDR1 SGHVS, CDR2 FNYEAQ. Trimming left V 5 bases short and J 5 bases short, with 21 bases between. The CDR3 here is CASSGWRGVDLTEAFF. CDR3 sequence (DNA): TGTGCCAGCAGCGGGTGGCGGGGAGTAGATTTGACTGAAGCTTTCTTT.

This clonotype was seen ten or more times. The CDR3 loop reads CASSLAWTGNTGELFF. CDR3 nucleotides: TGTGCCAGCAGTTTAGCGTGGACAGGGAACACCGGGGAGCTGTTTTTT. The chain combines TRBV12-3 or TRBV12-4 with TRBJ2-2, with 7 bases aligning to TRBD1. The CDR3 runs 16 residues. After removal of 0 bases from V and 1 base from J, the junction contained 2 bases not matched to a gene.

A few counts support this clonotype. The germline gene is not matched at one end of the junction; a read error may be the cause. The chain recombines TRBV6-2 or TRBV6-3 with TRBJ2-5; D not certain. CDR3 length: 14 residues. Germline loops: CDR1 MNHEY, CDR2 SVGEGT. This CDR3 is CATVEGRSQETQYF. DNA of the CDR3: TGTGCCACCGTGGAAGGACGGAGCCAAGAGACCCAATACTTC.

The rearrangement links TRBV3-1 to TRBJ1-4; D gene unclear. V was trimmed by 1 base and J by 5 bases, leaving 5 bases between them. The germline V gene encodes CDR1 LGHDT and CDR2 YNNKEL (reference sequence). This CDR3 region has 13 residues. The CDR3 region has the DNA TGTGCCAGCAGCCAAGGCTGGAATGAAAAACTGTTTTTT. This codes for CASSQGWNEKLFF. Looking up the rest from reference TRBV3-1 and TRBJ1-4 gives the full variable domain: DTAVSQTPKYLVTQMGNDKSIKCEQNLGHDTMYWYKQDSKKFLKIMFSYNNKELIINETVPNRFSPKSPDKAHLNLHINSLELGDSAVYFCASSQGWNEKLFFGSGTQLSVL.

This clonotype has at least ten counts. The chain couples TRBV3-1 to TRBJ1-2; 7 bases are shared with TRBD1. The germline V gene encodes CDR1 LGHDT and CDR2 YNNKEL (reference sequence). V lost 4 bases and J lost 2; bases outside the gene matches: 7. This CDR3 region has 15 residues. CDR3 in amino acids: CASSPWDSQNYGYTF. DNA of the CDR3: TGTGCCAGCAGCCCGTGGGACAGCCAGAACTATGGCTACACCTTC. Drawing the rest from reference TRBV3-1 and TRBJ1-2, the complete variable domain is DTAVSQTPKYLVTQMGNDKSIKCEQNLGHDTMYWYKQDSKKFLKIMFSYNNKELIINETVPNRFSPKSPDKAHLNLHINSLELGDSAVYFCASSPWDSQNYGYTFGSGTRLTVV.

This clonotype showed up just a few times. This chain joins TRBV11-3 and TRBJ2-1; D uncertain. CDR3 length: 13 amino acids. Germline V CDR1 and CDR2: SGHNT, YENEEA. Trimming left V 3 bases short and J 9 bases short, with 12 bases between. The CDR3 nucleotides read TGTGCCAGCAGCTTTATCCCCGAAGGTGAGCAGTTCTTC. Its translation is CASSFIPEGEQFF.

This clonotype was seen many times. The chain uses TRBV5-1 and TRBJ1-2; D remains ambiguous. The CDR3 contains 13 residues. Germline V gene lookup returns CDR1 SGHRS and CDR2 YFSETQ. The V end was cut by 4 bases, the J end by 2 bases, with 9 bases between. CDR3 region: CASSRGLNYGYTF. CDR3 bases: TGCGCCAGCAGCCGCGGCTTAAACTATGGCTACACCTTC. The whole variable domain, filled in from reference TRBV5-1 and TRBJ1-2, reads KAGVTQTPRYLIKTRGQQVTLSCSPISGHRSVSWYQQTPGQGLQFLFEYFSETQRNKGNFPGRFSGRQFSNSRSEMNVSTLELGDSALYLCASSRGLNYGYTFGSGTRLTVV.

This clonotype was seen at least ten times. The chain is built from TRBV7-2 and TRBJ2-5, with 8 bases identical to TRBD2. J was trimmed by 5 bases and V by 5 bases; bases with no gene match: 13. CDR3 length equals 16 residues. CDR1 SGHTA and CDR2 FQGNSA come from the germline V gene. CDR3 amino acids: CASSVLTGGVGETQYF. Written as DNA, the CDR3 is TGTGCCAGCAGCGTACTGACCGGGGGGGTCGGGGAGACCCAGTACTTC.

The chain has TRBV20-1 and TRBJ2-5; a weak D match, TRBD1 (5 bases). The V end lost 3 bases, the J end lost 4 bases, and 12 bases lay between the germline ends. The CDR3 is 13 amino acids. Per the germline V gene, CDR1 is DFQATT and CDR2 is SNEGSKA (reference sequence). The DNA of the CDR3 is TGCAGTGCTAGTGGGGCAGGGATAGAGACCCAGTACTTC. Residues: CSASGAGIETQYF.

Many counts were recorded for this clonotype. The chain joins TRBV29-1 to TRBJ2-4; D ambiguous. V was cut by 4 bases and J by 9 bases, with 13 bases left in between. The CDR3 sequence is 12 residues long. Per germline, CDR1 SQVTM and CDR2 ANQGSEA. This CDR3 is CSVGAAVGIQYF. The CDR3 DNA follows: TGCAGCGTTGGGGCCGCGGTAGGCATTCAGTACTTC.

This clonotype has ten or more counts. V is TRBV28 and J is TRBJ2-3, with 8 bases matching TRBD1. CDR3 length: 15 residues. Trimming at V came to 3 bases and at J to 6 bases, leaving 8 bases not matched to a gene. Germline V gives CDR1 MDHEN, CDR2 SYDVKM. The CDR3, as DNA: TGTGCCAGCAGTTTTGTGCAGGGGGCGAGGGATACGCAGTATTTT. It translates to CASSFVQGARDTQYF.